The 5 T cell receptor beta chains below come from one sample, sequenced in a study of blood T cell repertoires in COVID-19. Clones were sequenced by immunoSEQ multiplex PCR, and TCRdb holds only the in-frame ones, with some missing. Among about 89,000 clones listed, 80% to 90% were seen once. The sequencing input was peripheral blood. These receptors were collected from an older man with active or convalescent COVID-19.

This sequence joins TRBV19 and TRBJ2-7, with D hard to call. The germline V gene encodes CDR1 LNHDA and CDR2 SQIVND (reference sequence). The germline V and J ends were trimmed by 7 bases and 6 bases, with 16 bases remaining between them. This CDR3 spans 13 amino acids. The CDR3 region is CASTATVLGEQYF. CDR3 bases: TGTGCCAGTACGGCAACAGTCCTTGGCGAGCAGTACTTC.

The CDR3 region is CASSQDTHYEQYF. DNA of the CDR3: TGTGCCAGCAGCCAAGACACCCACTACGAGCAGTACTTC. The J gene is TRBJ2-7, the V gene TRBV21-1; the listed D gene, TRBD1, was not tested against the DNA. TRBV21-1 is listed as a pseudogene. This CDR3 has 13 amino acids.

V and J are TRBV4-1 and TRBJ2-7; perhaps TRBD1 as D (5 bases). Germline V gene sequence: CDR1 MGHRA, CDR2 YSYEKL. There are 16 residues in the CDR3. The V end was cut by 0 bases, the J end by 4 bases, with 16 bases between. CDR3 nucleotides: TGCGCCAGCAGCCAAGAGGCAGGGTGGGTCCATTACGAGCAGTACTTC. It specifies CASSQEAGWVHYEQYF.

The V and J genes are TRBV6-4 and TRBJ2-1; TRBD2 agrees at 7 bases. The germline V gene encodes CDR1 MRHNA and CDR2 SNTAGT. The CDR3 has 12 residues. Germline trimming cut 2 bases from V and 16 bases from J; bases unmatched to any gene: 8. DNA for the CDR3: TGTGCCAGCAGTGACGTGGGCGGGAGCTTTTTCTTC. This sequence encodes CASSDVGGSFFF.

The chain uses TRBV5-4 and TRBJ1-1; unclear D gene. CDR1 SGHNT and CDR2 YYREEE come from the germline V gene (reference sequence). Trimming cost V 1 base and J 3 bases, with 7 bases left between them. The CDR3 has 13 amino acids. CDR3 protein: CASSLSPDTEAFF. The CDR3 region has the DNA TGTGCCAGCAGCTTGAGCCCTGACACTGAAGCTTTCTTT.